This TCR beta chain was obtained from a study of T-cell reconstitution after alpha-beta-depleted transplantation in children. Unique molecular identifiers were used to barcode this TCRbeta library. TCRdb re-analysed the PCR reads in MiXCR, keeping a single row per CDR3 protein. The data show 600,000 to 700,000 distinct CDR3 sequences, around 13% seen once. Study observations and caveats: Approximately two months post-transplant, alpha-beta T cells reportedly originated from several hundred expanded graft clones. It was newly produced T cells that mostly accounted for T-cell counts and diversity one year after transplant.

This clonotype occurred many times. No antigen is known for it. This sample comprised PBMCs, obtained before TCRalphabeta/CD19-depleted stem cell transplant. This TCR came from a girl aged 2-10 years with congenital amegakaryocytic thrombocytopenia, due to receive a stem cell transplant.

The CDR3 DNA reads TGCAGCGTTGAAAACGGGGAGACCCAGTACTTC. This sequence encodes CSVENGETQYF. The chain uses TRBV29-1 and TRBJ2-5; unclear D gene. This CDR3 is built from 11 residues. Germline V CDR1 and CDR2: SQVTM, ANQGSEA. Trimming pared 2 bases from V and 5 bases from J, leaving 6 bases between.